This TCR beta chain was sequenced during a study of OX40 agonist ivuxolimab in advanced cancers. Study context: The patients' treatment was ivuxolimab, an agonistic anti-OX40 (CD134) antibody. Recorded diagnoses for dose-escalation patients were hepatocellular carcinoma, melanoma, renal cell or head and neck cancer.

CDR3 length equals 11 residues. Germline CDR1 and CDR2: SGHDN and FVKESK. V dropped 3 bases and J dropped 8 bases, with 5 bases sitting between them. In the case of this clone: What it binds is unknown.

Only in-frame clones appear in the TCRdb table, and some are missing; sequencing was by immunoSEQ multiplex PCR. The table includes about 20,000 clones, around three quarters detected once. Findings and caveats of the study: In general, CD8+ T cells held more expanded clones than CD4+ did, on average. The specificity for antigen of the expanded peripheral T cells was not determined.

The specimen comprised CD4+ or CD8+ T cells sorted from blood, sampled in a trial of the OX40 agonist ivuxolimab. V and J are TRBV14 and TRBJ2-1; D remains unclear. This receptor was obtained from an adult with an advanced solid tumor such as melanoma, head and neck, liver or kidney cancer. CDR3 protein: CASSHSDEQFF. CDR3 DNA sequence: TGTGCCAGCAGCCACAGTGATGAGCAGTTCTTC.